The sequence of this TCR beta chain was determined in a study of cytomegalovirus exposure and HLA in healthy donors. Libraries were prepared by immunoSEQ multiplex PCR; TCRdb keeps only in-frame clonotypes and omits some of them. The data contain roughly 140,000 clones, around 88% of them singletons. This clone was seen a handful of times. This CDR3 region has 13 residues. Looked up from germline, CDR1 is SGDLS and CDR2 is YYNGEE. V lost 6 bases, J lost 1 base, and 7 bases lay in between. V gene TRBV9 combines with J gene TRBJ2-2, with D unresolved. The TCR sequence derives from a woman aged 18-35 years in good health and CMV-seropositive. The specimen sequenced was PBMCs. The DNA of the CDR3 is TGTGCCAGCACCAGGAAGAACACCGGGGAGCTGTTTTTT. As protein: CASTRKNTGELFF.